The subject of this entry is one TCR beta chain. What it recognizes is unknown. This sample is drawn from a study of OX40 agonist ivuxolimab in advanced cancers. About the research overall: An agonistic human IgG2 monoclonal antibody against OX40 (CD134) was given. Three patients had partial responses: one hepatocellular carcinoma, two cutaneous melanoma. Regarding the study as a whole: Partly responding patients at 0.1-3.0 mg/kg showed some of the smallest clonal expansion.

Libraries were prepared by immunoSEQ multiplex PCR; TCRdb keeps only in-frame clonotypes and omits some of them. The sample contains under 80,000 clones, roughly 92% of which appear only once. V was clipped by 5 bases and J by 1 base, with 12 bases between them. This CDR3 has 14 amino acids. Germline CDR1 reads SGHTS; CDR2 reads YDEGEE. The sequencing used CD4+ or CD8+ T cells sorted from blood, collected in a trial of the OX40 agonist ivuxolimab. The receptor comes from an adult with an advanced solid tumor such as melanoma, head and neck, liver or kidney cancer. V and J are TRBV5-8 and TRBJ1-1, with no clear D. CDR3 nucleotide sequence: TGTGCCAGCAGAGTTGGCAGGCGGAACACTGAAGCTTTCTTT. This sequence encodes CASRVGRRNTEAFF.